The clone carrying this T cell receptor (beta chain) was counted a few times. The data originate from a study of blood T cell repertoires in COVID-19. Study in general: From the United States, Italy and Spain came samples of acute and convalescent COVID-19. Sample material is recorded as cDNA or gDNA derived from T cells, B-cell-depleted T cells, or PBMCs.

Trimming at V came to 1 base and at J to 7 bases, leaving 13 bases not matched to a gene. Germline-derived CDR1 and CDR2 are LNHDA and SQIVND (reference sequence). There are 18 residues in the CDR3. As handled by the study authors: Estimation of nucleated cell counts relied on the amplification of reference gene primers. Data came from immunoSEQ multiplex PCR; TCRdb stores just in-frame clones and leaves some out. V, J and clone size derive from that table, while D and trimming were established from the DNA sequence. The table records some 14,000 clones, 85% to 90% of them present only once. The TCR sequence derives from a man aged 50 to 59 with active COVID-19. The chain links TRBV19 to TRBJ1-4; 9 nucleotides line up with TRBD1. The sample was peripheral blood. The CDR3 sequence: CASSIASPGQGWSEKLFF. CDR3 DNA sequence: TGTGCCAGTAGTATAGCTTCCCCCGGACAGGGGTGGAGTGAAAAACTGTTTTTT.